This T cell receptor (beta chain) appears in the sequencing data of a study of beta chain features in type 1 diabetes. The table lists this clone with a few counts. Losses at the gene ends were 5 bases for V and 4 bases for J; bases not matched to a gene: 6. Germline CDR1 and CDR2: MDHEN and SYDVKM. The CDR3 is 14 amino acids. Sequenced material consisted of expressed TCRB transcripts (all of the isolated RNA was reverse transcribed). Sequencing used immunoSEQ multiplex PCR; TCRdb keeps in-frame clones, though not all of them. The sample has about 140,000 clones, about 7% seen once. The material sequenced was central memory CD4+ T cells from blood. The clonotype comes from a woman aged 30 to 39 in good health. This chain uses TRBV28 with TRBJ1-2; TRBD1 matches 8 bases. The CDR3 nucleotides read TGTGCCAGCAGTGCAGGGGGCGACGGCTATGGCTACACCTTC. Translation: CASSAGGDGYGYTF.